A selection of T cell receptor beta chains follows, all from one sample in a study of shared clonotypes between healthy human individuals. Only in-frame clones appear in the TCRdb table, and some are missing; sequencing was by immunoSEQ multiplex PCR. The table lists 2 million to 2.5 million clones, 90% to 95% of them singletons. Material for sequencing was naive CD4+ T cells sorted from blood. The receptor set was obtained from a young man in good health. Both conserved end residues are part of each CDR3. The D gene is left open where the match is weak. Clone size is given for some rows only: seen once, a few or many times, or a class if the clone is expanded.

j_call	v_call	d_call	clone_size	cdr3_aa	cdr3_nt
TRBJ2-7	TRBV27	TRBD1	-	CASSPPGTGRPISYEQYF	TGTGCCAGCAGTCCCCCCGGGACAGGGCGTCCAATCTCCTACGAGCAGTACTTC
TRBJ2-3	TRBV5-1	TRBD1	once	CASTHGQGADTQYF	TGCGCCAGCACACACGGACAGGGCGCAGATACGCAGTATTTT
TRBJ2-3	TRBV7-9	TRBD1	-	CASSPGRGTTDTQYF	TGTGCCAGCAGCCCGGGCAGGGGGACCACAGATACGCAGTATTTT
TRBJ2-1	TRBV18	-	-	CASSPQGQSYNEQFF	TGTGCCAGCTCACCACAGGGACAATCCTACAATGAGCAGTTCTTC
TRBJ2-3	TRBV11-1	TRBD2	-	CASSSLGTSSDTQYF	TGTGCCAGCAGCTCACTCGGGACTAGTTCAGATACGCAGTATTTT
TRBJ2-3	TRBV7-9	-	-	CASSSPGGTPVDTQYF	TGTGCCAGCAGCTCCCCCGGGGGGACACCGGTAGATACGCAGTATTTT
TRBJ1-2	TRBV6-5	-	-	CASSNPPGTGYTF	TGTGCCAGCAGTAACCCACCAGGAACTGGCTACACCTTC
TRBJ2-2	TRBV11-2	-	-	CASRHTGDGTGELFF	TGTGCCAGCAGACACACCGGGGACGGGACCGGGGAGCTGTTTTTT
TRBJ2-3	TRBV7-9	-	-	CASRSSTDTQYF	TGTGCCAGCAGATCTAGCACAGATACGCAGTATTTT
TRBJ2-5	TRBV5-1	-	-	CASSLARETQYF	TGCGCCAGCAGCTTGGCGAGGGAGACCCAGTACTTC
TRBJ2-3	TRBV7-7	TRBD2	-	CASSFGTGGLDTQYF	TGTGCTAGCAGCTTTGGGACGGGAGGGCTGGATACGCAGTATTTT
TRBJ2-7	TRBV28	-	-	CASSPGGTQTYEQYF	TGTGCCAGCAGCCCCGGGGGAACACAGACCTACGAGCAGTACTTC
TRBJ2-7	TRBV28	-	-	CASTIGIIYEQYF	TGTGCCAGCACCATAGGGATAATCTACGAGCAGTACTTC
TRBJ2-7	TRBV27	-	-	CASSLEVRGYEQYF	TGTGCCAGCAGTTTAGAAGTCAGGGGCTACGAGCAGTACTTC
TRBJ2-1	TRBV5-4	TRBD2	-	CASSLKLAGGPVEQFF	TGTGCCAGCAGCCTGAAACTAGCGGGAGGGCCCGTTGAGCAGTTCTTC
TRBJ2-5	TRBV7-2	-	-	CASSFPRTAEYF	TGTGCCAGCAGCTTCCCGAGGACGGCCGAGTACTTC
TRBJ2-1	TRBV12-5	TRBD2	-	CASGFGLAGNNEQFF	TGTGCTAGTGGTTTTGGACTAGCGGGAAACAATGAGCAGTTCTTC
TRBJ2-5	TRBV28	-	-	CASSSERGRETQYF	TGTGCCAGCAGTTCAGAAAGGGGACGGGAGACCCAGTACTTC
TRBJ1-5	TRBV2	-	-	CASSDYRGNQPQHF	TGTGCCAGCAGTGATTATCGAGGCAATCAGCCCCAGCATTTT
TRBJ2-7	TRBV6-1	TRBD2	once	CASRSVAGGPYEQYF	TGTGCCAGCAGGTCAGTAGCGGGAGGGCCATACGAGCAGTACTTC
TRBJ2-1	TRBV5-8	-	-	CASTRRSPGASNEQFF	TGTGCCAGCACCCGGAGGAGTCCAGGGGCCTCCAATGAGCAGTTCTTC
TRBJ1-2	TRBV5-6	-	-	CASSLRTALGYGYTF	TGTGCCAGCAGCCTAAGGACAGCCCTAGGCTATGGCTACACCTTC
TRBJ2-7	TRBV2	-	-	CASTPSVLLYEQYF	TGTGCCAGCACTCCATCGGTCCTACTCTACGAGCAGTACTTC